This TCR beta chain appears in the sequencing data of a study of beta chain features in type 1 diabetes. For the study at large: Age, gender and cell yields were similar between patients and healthy donors. Study outcomes and limitations: There was a possibility that cDNA sequencing over-represented cells with high TCR expression.

As to this clone: The antigen is unknown.

V was clipped by 0 bases and J by 5 bases, with 7 bases between them. The CDR3 consists of 14 residues. The germline V gene encodes CDR1 MNHEY and CDR2 SVGAGI. The entirety of the isolated RNA underwent reverse transcription, so expressed TCRB transcripts were sequenced. Assay used: immunoSEQ multiplex PCR; TCRdb lists only in-frame clones, some missing. This sample carries some 230,000 clones, more than 9% of them seen once, and the ten largest clones take 0.03% to 0.04%. The rearrangement links TRBV6-5 to TRBJ1-4; D unclear. The TCR sequence derives from a woman under 30 in good health. Sequences were obtained from naive CD4+ T cells from blood. The chain's CDR3 is CASSYSTGNEKLFF. CDR3 nucleotide sequence: TGTGCCAGCAGTTACTCTACCGGGAATGAAAAACTGTTTTTT.